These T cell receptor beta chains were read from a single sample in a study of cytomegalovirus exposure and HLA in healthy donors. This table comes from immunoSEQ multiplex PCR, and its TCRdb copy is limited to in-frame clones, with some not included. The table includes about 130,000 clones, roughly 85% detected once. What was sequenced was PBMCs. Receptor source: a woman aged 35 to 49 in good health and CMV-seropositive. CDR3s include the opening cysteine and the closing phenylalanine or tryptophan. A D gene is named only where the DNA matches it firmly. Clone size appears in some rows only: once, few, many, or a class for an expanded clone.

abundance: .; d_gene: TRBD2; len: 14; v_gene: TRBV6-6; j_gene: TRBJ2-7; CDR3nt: TGTGCCAGCAGTTACGGTGGACTAGCTGTGGAGCAGTACTTC; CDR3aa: CASSYGGLAVEQYF
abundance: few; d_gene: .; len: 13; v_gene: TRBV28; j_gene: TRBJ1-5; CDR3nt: TGTGCCAGCACAGGGGCTACCCATCAGCCCCAGCATTTT; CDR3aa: CASTGATHQPQHF
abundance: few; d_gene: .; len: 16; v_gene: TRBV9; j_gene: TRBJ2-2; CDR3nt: TGTGCCAGCAGCCCCCGGGTAGCGGTTGACGCCGGGGAGCTGTTTTTT; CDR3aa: CASSPRVAVDAGELFF
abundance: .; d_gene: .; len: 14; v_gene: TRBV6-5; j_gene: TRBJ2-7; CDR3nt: TGTGCCAGCAGTTACCGGACGGGGACCTACGAGCAGTACTTC; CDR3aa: CASSYRTGTYEQYF
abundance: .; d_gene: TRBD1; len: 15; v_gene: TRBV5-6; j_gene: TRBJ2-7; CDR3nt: TGTGCCAGCACGGACAGGCCTGGGCCCTTGGGCGAGCAGTACTTC; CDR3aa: CASTDRPGPLGEQYF
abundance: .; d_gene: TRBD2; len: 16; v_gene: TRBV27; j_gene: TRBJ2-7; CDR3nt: TGTGCCAGCAGCATCACGACCGGGACTAGGTGGTACGAGCAGTACTTC; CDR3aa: CASSITTGTRWYEQYF
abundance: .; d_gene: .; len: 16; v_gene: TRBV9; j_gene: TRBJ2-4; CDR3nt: TGTGCCAGCAGCCCATTTGCGCTTCTAGCCAAAAACATTCAGTACTTC; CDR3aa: CASSPFALLAKNIQYF
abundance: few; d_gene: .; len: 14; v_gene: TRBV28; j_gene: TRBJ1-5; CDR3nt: TGTGCCAGCAGTTTGGTCCGAGGCGGTCAGCCCCAGCATTTT; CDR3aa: CASSLVRGGQPQHF
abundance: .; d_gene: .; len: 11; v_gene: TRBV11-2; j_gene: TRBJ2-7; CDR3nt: TGTGCCAGCAGCTTGGCCCACGAGCAGTACTTC; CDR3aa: CASSLAHEQYF
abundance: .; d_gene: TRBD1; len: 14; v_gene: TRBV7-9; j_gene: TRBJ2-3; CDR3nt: TGTGCCAGCAGCCGGACAGGGCGCACAGATACGCAGTATTTT; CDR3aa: CASSRTGRTDTQYF
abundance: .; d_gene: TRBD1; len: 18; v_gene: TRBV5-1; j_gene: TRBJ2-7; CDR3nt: TGCGCCAGCAGCCTCTTTGGGACAGGGGGCACGGATAACTACGAGCAGTACTTC; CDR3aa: CASSLFGTGGTDNYEQYF
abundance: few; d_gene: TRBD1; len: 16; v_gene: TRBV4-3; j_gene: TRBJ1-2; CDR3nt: TGCGCCAGCAGCCAAGCCATGGTGACAGGGGACTATGGCTACACCTTC; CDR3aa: CASSQAMVTGDYGYTF
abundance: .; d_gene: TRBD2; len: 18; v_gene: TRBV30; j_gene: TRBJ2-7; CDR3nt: TGTGCCTGGAGTGTAGTCCCCCCTGGGGCTAGCGGATCCTACGAGCAGTACTTC; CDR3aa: CAWSVVPPGASGSYEQYF
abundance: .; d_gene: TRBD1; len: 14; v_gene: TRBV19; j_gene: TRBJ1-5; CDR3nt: TGTGCCAGTAGCACAGGACAGGGCAGCCAGCCCCAGCATTTT; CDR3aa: CASSTGQGSQPQHF
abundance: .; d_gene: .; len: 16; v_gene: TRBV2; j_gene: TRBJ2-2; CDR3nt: TGTGCCAGCAGGACATCCTGGACAGCTATTAAGGGGGAGCTGTTTTTT; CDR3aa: CASRTSWTAIKGELFF
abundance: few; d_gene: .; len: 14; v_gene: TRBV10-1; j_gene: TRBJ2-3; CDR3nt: TGCGCCAGCAGTGTCGTTGGAGAGTCGGATACGCAGTATTTT; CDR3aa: CASSVVGESDTQYF
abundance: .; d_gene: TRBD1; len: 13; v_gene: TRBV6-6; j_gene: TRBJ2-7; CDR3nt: TGTGCCAGCAGTTACAAGACAGGGATCCAGCAGTACTTC; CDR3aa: CASSYKTGIQQYF
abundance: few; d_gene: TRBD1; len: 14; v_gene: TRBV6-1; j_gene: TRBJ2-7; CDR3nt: TGTGCCAGCAGGGGGGGGACAGGGGGCTACGAGCAGTACTTC; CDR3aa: CASRGGTGGYEQYF
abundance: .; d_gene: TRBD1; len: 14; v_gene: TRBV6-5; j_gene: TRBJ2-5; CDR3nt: TGTGCCAGCAGCCAGGGACAGGGAGGGGTGACCCAGTACTTC; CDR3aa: CASSQGQGGVTQYF
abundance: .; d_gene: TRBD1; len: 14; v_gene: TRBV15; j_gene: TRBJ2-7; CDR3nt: TGTGCCACCAGCAGAGATCCGGACAGGGGCGAGCAGTACTTC; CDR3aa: CATSRDPDRGEQYF
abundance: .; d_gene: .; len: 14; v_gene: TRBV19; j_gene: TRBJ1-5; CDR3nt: TGTGCCAGTAGTCAACAGGGAATCTATCAGCCCCAGCATTTT; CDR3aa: CASSQQGIYQPQHF
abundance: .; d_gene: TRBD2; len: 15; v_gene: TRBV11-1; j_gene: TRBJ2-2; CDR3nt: TGTGCCAGCAGCCCTAGCGGGAATTTGGCCGGGGAGCTGTTTTTT; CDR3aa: CASSPSGNLAGELFF
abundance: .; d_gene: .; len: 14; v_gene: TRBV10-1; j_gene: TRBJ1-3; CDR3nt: TGCGCCAGCAGTTCAGGGGATTCTGGAAACACCATATATTTT; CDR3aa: CASSSGDSGNTIYF
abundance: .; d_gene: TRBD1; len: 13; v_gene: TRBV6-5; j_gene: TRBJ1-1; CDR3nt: TGTGCCAGCAGTCAACAGGGGTACACTGAAGCTTTCTTT; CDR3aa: CASSQQGYTEAFF
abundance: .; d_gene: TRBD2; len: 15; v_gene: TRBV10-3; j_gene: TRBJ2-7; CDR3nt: TGTGCCATCAGTTCTAGCGGGAGGAGTAGGTACGAGCAGTACTTC; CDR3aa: CAISSSGRSRYEQYF
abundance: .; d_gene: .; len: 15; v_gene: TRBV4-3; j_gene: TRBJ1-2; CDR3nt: TGCGCCAGCAGCCAAGAGGGGGGATATAGACGTTTCTACACCTTC; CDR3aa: CASSQEGGYRRFYTF
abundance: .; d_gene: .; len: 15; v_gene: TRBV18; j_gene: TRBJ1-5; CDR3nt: TGTGCCAGCTCCCGGACAGTGAATAGCAATCAGCCCCAGCATTTT; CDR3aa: CASSRTVNSNQPQHF
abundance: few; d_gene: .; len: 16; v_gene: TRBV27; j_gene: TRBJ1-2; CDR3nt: TGTGCCAGCAGTTTAGGGGACATCACCCTGGGCTATGGCTACACCTTC; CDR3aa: CASSLGDITLGYGYTF
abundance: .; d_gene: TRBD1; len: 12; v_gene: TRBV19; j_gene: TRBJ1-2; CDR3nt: TGTGCCACCAGGGGGTTGGACTATGGCTACACCTTC; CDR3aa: CATRGLDYGYTF
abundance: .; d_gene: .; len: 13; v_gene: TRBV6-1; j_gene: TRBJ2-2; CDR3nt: TGTGCCAGCCAAGTGGACAGCCCCGGGGAGCTGTTTTTT; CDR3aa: CASQVDSPGELFF
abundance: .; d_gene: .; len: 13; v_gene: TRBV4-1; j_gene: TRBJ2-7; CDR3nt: TGCGCCAGCAGCCGCCTAAGGACTTCCGAGCAGTACTTC; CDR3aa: CASSRLRTSEQYF
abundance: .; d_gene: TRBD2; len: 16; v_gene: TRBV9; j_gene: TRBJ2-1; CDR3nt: TGTGCCAGCAGCGTAGGGGGCGGGGGGAATGACAATGAGCAGTTCTTC; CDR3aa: CASSVGGGGNDNEQFF
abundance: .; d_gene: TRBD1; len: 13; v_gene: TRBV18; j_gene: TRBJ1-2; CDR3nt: TGTGCCAGCTCAGCACAGGGGAACTATGGCTACACCTTC; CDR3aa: CASSAQGNYGYTF
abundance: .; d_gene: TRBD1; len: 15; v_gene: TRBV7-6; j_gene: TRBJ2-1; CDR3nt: TGTGCCAGCAGATTGGACAGGGGGGCGTACAATGAGCAGTTCTTC; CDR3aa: CASRLDRGAYNEQFF
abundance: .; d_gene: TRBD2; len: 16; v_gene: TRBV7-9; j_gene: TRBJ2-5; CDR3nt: TGTGCCAGCAGCCCTCGGACTAGCGGGTACCAAGAGACCCAGTACTTC; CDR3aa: CASSPRTSGYQETQYF
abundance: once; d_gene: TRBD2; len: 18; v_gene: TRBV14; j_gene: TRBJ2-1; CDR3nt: TGTGCCAGCAGCCCGAGGGTAGGGACTAGCGGGAGGAACAATGAGCAGTTCTTC; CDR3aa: CASSPRVGTSGRNNEQFF
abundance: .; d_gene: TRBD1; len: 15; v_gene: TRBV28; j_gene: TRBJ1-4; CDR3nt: TGTGCCAGCAGTTTCGGGACAGGCGTCAATGAAAAACTGTTTTTT; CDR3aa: CASSFGTGVNEKLFF
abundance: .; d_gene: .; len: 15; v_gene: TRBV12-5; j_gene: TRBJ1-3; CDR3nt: TGTGCTAGTGGTTTGAGCGGGGGGCTTGGAAACACCATATATTTT; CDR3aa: CASGLSGGLGNTIYF
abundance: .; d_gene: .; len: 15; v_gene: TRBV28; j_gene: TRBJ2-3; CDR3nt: TGTGCCAGCAGTTCGGTAGCGGAGAGCACAGATACGCAGTATTTT; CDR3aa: CASSSVAESTDTQYF
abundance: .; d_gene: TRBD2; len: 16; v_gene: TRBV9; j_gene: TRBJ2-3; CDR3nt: TGTGCCAGCAGCGTAGATACGGGAGGCGAGACAGATACGCAGTATTTT; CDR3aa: CASSVDTGGETDTQYF
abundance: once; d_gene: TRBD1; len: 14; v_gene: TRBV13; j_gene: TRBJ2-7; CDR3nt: TGTGCCAGCAGCTCCGGGACAGGGACCTACGAGCAGTACTTC; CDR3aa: CASSSGTGTYEQYF
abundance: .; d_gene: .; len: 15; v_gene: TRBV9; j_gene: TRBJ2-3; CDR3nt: TGTGCCAGCAGCGTATCGGGACTTCAGTCAGATACGCAGTATTTT; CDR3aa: CASSVSGLQSDTQYF